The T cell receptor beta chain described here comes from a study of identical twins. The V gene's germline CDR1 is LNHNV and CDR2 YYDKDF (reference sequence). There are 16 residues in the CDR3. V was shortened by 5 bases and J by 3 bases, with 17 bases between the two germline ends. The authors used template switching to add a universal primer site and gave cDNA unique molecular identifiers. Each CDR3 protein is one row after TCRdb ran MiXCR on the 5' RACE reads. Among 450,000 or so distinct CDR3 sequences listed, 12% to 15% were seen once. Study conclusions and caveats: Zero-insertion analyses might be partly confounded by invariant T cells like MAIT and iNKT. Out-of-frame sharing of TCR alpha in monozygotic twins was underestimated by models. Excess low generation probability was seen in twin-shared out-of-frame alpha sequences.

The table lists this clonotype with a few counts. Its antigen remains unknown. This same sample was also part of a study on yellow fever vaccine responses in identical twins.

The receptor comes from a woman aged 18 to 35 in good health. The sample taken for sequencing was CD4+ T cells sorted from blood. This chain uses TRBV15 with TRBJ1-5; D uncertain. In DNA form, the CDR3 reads TGTGCCACCAGCCATGCCGGGCGGGTGACCAATCAGCCCCAGCATTTT. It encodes CATSHAGRVTNQPQHF. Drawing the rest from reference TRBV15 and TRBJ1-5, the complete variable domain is DAMVIQNPRYQVTQFGKPVTLSCSQTLNHNVMYWYQQKSSQAPKLLFHYYDKDFNNEADTPDNFQSRRPNTSFCFLDIRSPGLGDTAMYLCATSHAGRVTNQPQHFGDGTRLSIL.